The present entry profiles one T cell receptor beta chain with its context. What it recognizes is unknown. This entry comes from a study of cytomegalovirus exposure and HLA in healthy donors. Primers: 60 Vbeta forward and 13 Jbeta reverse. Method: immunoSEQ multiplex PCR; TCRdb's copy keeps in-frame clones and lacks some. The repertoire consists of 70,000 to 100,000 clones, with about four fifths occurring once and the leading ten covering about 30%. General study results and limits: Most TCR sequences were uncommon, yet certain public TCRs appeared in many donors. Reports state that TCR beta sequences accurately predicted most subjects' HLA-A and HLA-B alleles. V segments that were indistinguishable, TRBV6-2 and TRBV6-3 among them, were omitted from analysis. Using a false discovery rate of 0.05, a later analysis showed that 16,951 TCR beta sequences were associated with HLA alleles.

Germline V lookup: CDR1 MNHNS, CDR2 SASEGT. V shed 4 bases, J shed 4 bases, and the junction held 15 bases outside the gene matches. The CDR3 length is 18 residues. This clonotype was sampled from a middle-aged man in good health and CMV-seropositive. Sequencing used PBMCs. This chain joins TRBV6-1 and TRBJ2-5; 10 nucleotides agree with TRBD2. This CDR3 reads CASSGRASGSVAVETQYF. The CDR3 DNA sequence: TGTGCCAGCAGTGGTCGGGCTAGCGGGAGTGTAGCTGTAGAGACCCAGTACTTC.